This is a list of T cell receptor beta chains from one sample in a study of CD8 T cells in ankylosing spondylitis. TCRdb analysed the 5' RACE reads with MiXCR anew, one entry per CDR3 protein. The repertoire holds 150,000 or so distinct CDR3 sequences, with 8.5% to 10% as singletons. Sequenced: blood, either unsorted or a sorted T cell fraction (not recorded which). Receptors were obtained from a female donor with ankylosing spondylitis or in good health (not recorded which). Both conserved end residues are part of each CDR3. Fields, in order: J gene, V gene, CDR3 protein.

j_call: TRBJ2-5
v_call: TRBV28
cdr3_aa: CASTWGRKETQYF

j_call: TRBJ2-5
v_call: TRBV7-9
cdr3_aa: CASSSSTGLETQYF

j_call: TRBJ2-1
v_call: TRBV28
cdr3_aa: CASNGGRADEQFF

j_call: TRBJ2-1
v_call: TRBV9
cdr3_aa: CASSASGNLFSDEQFF

j_call: TRBJ1-1
v_call: TRBV18
cdr3_aa: CASSPPRAEAFF

j_call: TRBJ2-1
v_call: TRBV7-9
cdr3_aa: CASSPLAGVPDNEQFF

j_call: TRBJ1-1
v_call: TRBV2
cdr3_aa: CASSEQEIRTEAFF

j_call: TRBJ2-1
v_call: TRBV11-1
cdr3_aa: CASSLAGDSPSSYNEQFF

j_call: TRBJ2-7
v_call: TRBV7-9
cdr3_aa: CASSSSGQGDGGQYF

j_call: TRBJ2-3
v_call: TRBV18
cdr3_aa: CASSSWSTDTQYF

j_call: TRBJ2-3
v_call: TRBV7-2
cdr3_aa: CASSSTSGPDTQYF

j_call: TRBJ1-6
v_call: TRBV6-2/TRBV6-3
cdr3_aa: CASSYSPLHF

j_call: TRBJ2-5
v_call: TRBV7-8
cdr3_aa: CASSSQQGPSKTQYF

j_call: TRBJ2-7
v_call: TRBV7-2
cdr3_aa: CASSLGLPLEQYF

j_call: TRBJ1-5
v_call: TRBV4-1
cdr3_aa: CASSQDSRPNQPQHF

j_call: TRBJ1-5
v_call: TRBV15
cdr3_aa: CATSRDRLSNQPQHF

j_call: TRBJ2-5
v_call: TRBV13
cdr3_aa: CASSFRTSGAETQYF

j_call: TRBJ1-3
v_call: TRBV2
cdr3_aa: CASRGLSGTIYF

j_call: TRBJ2-7
v_call: TRBV6-1
cdr3_aa: CASGNGRVYEQYF

j_call: TRBJ2-1
v_call: TRBV6-1
cdr3_aa: CASSPEPGLAGVRDEQFF

j_call: TRBJ2-1
v_call: TRBV4-3
cdr3_aa: CASSRRVVGNEQFF

j_call: TRBJ1-5
v_call: TRBV19
cdr3_aa: CASSMGKAQHF

j_call: TRBJ1-4
v_call: TRBV9
cdr3_aa: CASSVGGRKELFF

j_call: TRBJ2-3
v_call: TRBV4-3
cdr3_aa: CASSQDTSGKTRELTDTQYF

j_call: TRBJ1-5
v_call: TRBV27
cdr3_aa: CASSPGQINQPQHF

j_call: TRBJ2-3
v_call: TRBV7-8
cdr3_aa: CASSQLAGLSTDTQYF

j_call: TRBJ2-3
v_call: TRBV11-2
cdr3_aa: CASSLWTDQNTQYF

j_call: TRBJ2-3
v_call: TRBV5-1
cdr3_aa: CASSSPGTEDTQYF

j_call: TRBJ2-7
v_call: TRBV27
cdr3_aa: CASSSLTGIEYEQYF

j_call: TRBJ2-3
v_call: TRBV7-9
cdr3_aa: CASSSPPPGIDTQYF

j_call: TRBJ2-1
v_call: TRBV27
cdr3_aa: CASSPRRANEQFF

j_call: TRBJ2-1
v_call: TRBV23-1
cdr3_aa: CASSQSVPPPYNEQFF

j_call: TRBJ2-1
v_call: TRBV10-3
cdr3_aa: CAINETPEYEQFF

j_call: TRBJ2-2
v_call: TRBV29-1
cdr3_aa: CSVVMDGNTGELFF

j_call: TRBJ1-1
v_call: TRBV3-1
cdr3_aa: CASSRSHFTEAFF

j_call: TRBJ2-5
v_call: TRBV6-2/TRBV6-3
cdr3_aa: CASKWRESEETQYF

j_call: TRBJ2-1
v_call: TRBV10-2
cdr3_aa: CASRSSGRALNEQFF

j_call: TRBJ2-3
v_call: TRBV20-1
cdr3_aa: CSARDGEWSTDTQYF

j_call: TRBJ2-7
v_call: TRBV28
cdr3_aa: CASSSPPLGDEQYF

j_call: TRBJ2-7
v_call: TRBV10-3
cdr3_aa: CAISEPGQGDEQYF

j_call: TRBJ2-1
v_call: TRBV12-3/TRBV12-4
cdr3_aa: CASNDRGTSGRSEQFF

j_call: TRBJ2-1
v_call: TRBV13
cdr3_aa: CASTVFGTGGDEQFF

j_call: TRBJ2-3
v_call: TRBV2
cdr3_aa: CASVTDTQYF

j_call: TRBJ1-5
v_call: TRBV7-9
cdr3_aa: CASSSVYSNQPQHF

j_call: TRBJ2-7
v_call: TRBV28
cdr3_aa: CASRKTGGYEQYF

j_call: TRBJ2-7
v_call: TRBV6-5
cdr3_aa: CASSYSARGLVYEQYF

j_call: TRBJ2-1
v_call: TRBV14
cdr3_aa: CASSPGLAGGPYRSRNEQFF

j_call: TRBJ2-7
v_call: TRBV20-1
cdr3_aa: CSAHSGTGSYEQYF

j_call: TRBJ2-7
v_call: TRBV9
cdr3_aa: CASSAGDSYEQYF

j_call: TRBJ1-2
v_call: TRBV10-3
cdr3_aa: CAIRGPINYGYTF

j_call: TRBJ2-7
v_call: TRBV15
cdr3_aa: CATSPSQKGYEQYF

j_call: TRBJ2-1
v_call: TRBV11-2
cdr3_aa: CASSLGLYNEQFF

j_call: TRBJ2-1
v_call: TRBV12-3/TRBV12-4
cdr3_aa: CASRPSTSYTYNEQFF

j_call: TRBJ2-1
v_call: TRBV5-1
cdr3_aa: CASTETSASSYNEQFF

j_call: TRBJ2-7
v_call: TRBV27
cdr3_aa: CASSPGLPRKYF

j_call: TRBJ2-7
v_call: TRBV20-1
cdr3_aa: CSARDRNPPTSSYEQYF

j_call: TRBJ2-1
v_call: TRBV7-6
cdr3_aa: CASSPSPEGSYNEQFF